Below are 14 T cell receptor beta chains sequenced from a single sample in a study of CD8+ T cells in alopecia areata. Treatment denoted: oral pan-JAK inhibitor, 5-10 mg twice daily. RNA was extracted and reverse transcribed into cDNA as the sequencing template. The protocol was immunoSEQ multiplex PCR, while the TCRdb copy is restricted to in-frame clones and leaves out a portion. The sample lists some 120,000 clones, roughly 55% occurring once. This material consisted of CD4+ T cells sorted from blood, taken at week 4, from a patient treated with tofacitinib. These receptors were obtained from a human donor with alopecia areata.

This chain links TRBV9 with TRBJ2-3; 8 bases match TRBD1. V dropped 0 bases and J dropped 3; count of bases not matched to a gene: 12. From germline, CDR1 is SGDLS and CDR2 YYNGEE. This CDR3 spans 18 amino acids. The CDR3 coding sequence is TGTGCCAGCAGCGTAGAGGGGGCGACTACAGGGGGTACAGATACGCAGTATTTT. It is translated as CASSVEGATTGGTDTQYF. The full variable domain, with the rest looked up from reference TRBV9 and TRBJ2-3, is DSGVTQTPKHLITATGQRVTLRCSPRSGDLSVYWYQQSLDQGLQFLIQYYNGEERAKGNILERFSAQQFPDLHSELNLSSLELGDSALYFCASSVEGATTGGTDTQYFGPGTRLTVL.

The rearrangement links TRBV29-1 to TRBJ1-2; D unclear. V lost 3 bases and J 5 bases, leaving 10 bases between the germline ends. The CDR3 has 12 amino acids. CDR1 and CDR2 from the germline V gene are SQVTM and ANQGSEA. The CDR3 DNA reads TGCAGCGTTGACCCCAGGCTGTATGGCTACACCTTC. It yields the protein CSVDPRLYGYTF.

DNA for the CDR3: TGTGCCAGCAGTTACGAGTTCTCTGGAAACACCATATATTTT. This sequence encodes CASSYEFSGNTIYF. The chain has TRBV6-5 and TRBJ1-3; no firm D call. CDR1 and CDR2 from the germline V gene are MNHEY and SVGAGI. The V end lost 2 bases, the J end lost 0 bases, and 5 bases lay between the germline ends. This CDR3 spans 14 amino acids.

The genes are TRBV19 and TRBJ1-1, with D uncertain. V lost 7 bases to trimming and J lost 0 bases, with 15 bases between them. This CDR3 contains 15 residues. CDR1 is LNHDA and CDR2 is SQIVND in the germline V gene (reference sequence). The CDR3: CASKSDGLVNTEAFF. In DNA, the CDR3 is TGTGCCAGTAAGTCCGACGGGCTTGTGAACACTGAAGCTTTCTTT.

By share, this clone ranks as medium-sized. The V call is TRBV14, the J call TRBJ1-2; 10 bases are shared with TRBD1. Germline loops: CDR1 SGHDN, CDR2 FVKESK. The CDR3 totals 17 residues. V was clipped by 2 bases and J by 4 bases; unmatched bases: 10. The CDR3 region is CASSQTTGGYSGYGYTF. The CDR3 DNA follows: TGTGCCAGCAGCCAAACGACAGGGGGCTACAGTGGCTATGGCTACACCTTC.

Of note for this clone: A much larger clonotype is one base distant, so this may be a read error. The chain is built from TRBV6-6 and TRBJ2-1; 8 bases line up with TRBD1. The germline CDR1 and CDR2 sequences are MNHNY and SVGAGI (reference sequence). The CDR3 extends over 16 amino acids. In DNA, the CDR3 is TGTGCCACCCGCCCCTTGACAGGGGTTAGCAACAATGAGCGGTTCTTC. Protein product: CATRPLTGVSNNERFF.

The chain employs TRBV29-1 and TRBJ2-5, with 10 positions matching TRBD1. Judging by the DNA end, TRBJ2-7 fits better; the J call may be wrong. Germline values: CDR1 SQVTM, CDR2 ANQGSEA. CDR3 length equals 13 residues. Written as DNA, the CDR3 is TGCAGCGCCGGGACAGGGGCCCGCTACGAGCAGTACTTC. Protein sequence: CSAGTGARYEQYF.

The chain employs TRBV18 and TRBJ2-5; no firm D call. The germline V gene has CDR1 KGHSH and CDR2 LQKENI. The germline V and J ends were trimmed by 3 bases and 4 bases, with 12 bases remaining between them. CDR3 size: 14 residues. This CDR3 is CASSPSTVAETQYF. In DNA form, the CDR3 reads TGTGCCAGCTCACCTTCTACCGTGGCAGAGACCCAGTACTTC.

This clone was counted only a few times. The chain employs TRBV18 and TRBJ1-1; D might be TRBD1 (5 bases). The CDR3 runs 12 residues. V shed 5 bases and J shed 2 bases, with 6 bases lying between them. Germline V gene sequence: CDR1 KGHSH, CDR2 LQKENI. The CDR3 spells CASSGGNTEAFF. CDR3 sequence (DNA): TGTGCCAGCTCAGGGGGTAACACTGAAGCTTTCTTT.

The chain recombines TRBV7-2 with TRBJ2-3, with 9 bases fitting TRBD2. CDR1 SGHTA and CDR2 FQGNSA come from the germline V gene. CDR3 length: 16 residues. J was trimmed by 5 bases and V by 5 bases; bases with no gene match: 11. The CDR3 DNA follows: TGTGCCAGCAGCCTTCTTCCGGGACTAGCTTTAGATACGCAGTATTTT. It yields the protein CASSLLPGLALDTQYF. Variable domain in full (rest from reference TRBV7-2 and TRBJ2-3): GAGVSQSPSNKVTEKGKDVELRCDPISGHTALYWYRQSLGQGLEFLIYFQGNSAPDKSGLPSDRFSAERTGGSVSTLTIQRTQQEDSAVYLCASSLLPGLALDTQYFGPGTRLTVL.

The chain carries TRBV28 and TRBJ1-5, with TRBD1 identical over 9 bases. The CDR3 consists of 15 residues. Germline V CDR1 and CDR2: MDHEN, SYDVKM. Unmatched junction bases numbered 11, after V lost 8 bases and J lost 6 bases. DNA for the CDR3: TGTGCCAGCGGGGTTCCGGGACAGGGAGGTCAGCCCCAGCATTTT. It specifies CASGVPGQGGQPQHF. The entire variable domain, with the rest obtained from reference TRBV28 and TRBJ1-5, is as follows: DVKVTQSSRYLVKRTGEKVFLECVQDMDHENMFWYRQDPGLGLRLIYFSYDVKMKEKGDIPEGYSVSREKKERFSLILESASTNQTSMYLCASGVPGQGGQPQHFGDGTRLSIL.

V usage is TRBV15 and J usage is TRBJ1-5; D is perhaps TRBD1 (6 bases). V was cut by 3 bases and J by 4 bases, with 13 bases left in between. The germline V gene has CDR1 LNHNV and CDR2 YYDKDF (reference sequence). The CDR3 has 15 residues. The CDR3 is CATSSGQRRNQPQHF. CDR3 sequence (DNA): TGTGCCACCAGCAGCGGACAGAGACGGAATCAGCCCCAGCATTTT. The whole variable domain, remainder taken from reference TRBV15 and TRBJ1-5, is DAMVIQNPRYQVTQFGKPVTLSCSQTLNHNVMYWYQQKSSQAPKLLFHYYDKDFNNEADTPDNFQSRRPNTSFCFLDIRSPGLGDTAMYLCATSSGQRRNQPQHFGDGTRLSIL.

V and J are TRBV5-1 and TRBJ2-1; tentatively, D is TRBD2 (5 bases). The CDR3 totals 17 residues. Trimming pared 4 bases from V and 7 bases from J, leaving 24 bases between. The germline CDR1 and CDR2 sequences are SGHRS and YFSETQ. CDR3 coding DNA: TGCGCCAGCAGCCTGGGTACCAGCTCCCGGGGAGTAAATGAGCAGTTCTTC. Protein sequence: CASSLGTSSRGVNEQFF. The full variable domain, in which reference TRBV5-1 and TRBJ2-1 provide the parts outside the CDR3, is KAGVTQTPRYLIKTRGQQVTLSCSPISGHRSVSWYQQTPGQGLQFLFEYFSETQRNKGNFPGRFSGRQFSNSRSEMNVSTLELGDSALYLCASSLGTSSRGVNEQFFGPGTRLTVL.

The CDR3 sequence is CASLSPDTDTQYF. CDR3 bases: TGTGCCAGCCTCAGCCCTGACACAGATACGCAGTATTTT. V and J are TRBV28 and TRBJ2-3; no clear D gene. The CDR3 spans 13 residues. From germline, CDR1 is MDHEN and CDR2 SYDVKM. V lost 8 bases and J lost 2, with 11 bases in between.